The 5 T cell receptor beta chains below all came from one sample that was sequenced in a study of PD-1 blockade in classical Hodgkin lymphoma. The protocol was immunoSEQ multiplex PCR, while the TCRdb copy is restricted to in-frame clones and leaves out a portion. The sample lists about 4,200 clones; around 87% were seen once. Following autologous stem cell transplantation, relapse occurred in every patient, and exposure to brentuximab vedotin varied. Magnetic negative selection was used to purify CD4+ T cells from thawed PBMCs. The source material was CD4+ T cells from blood, sampled at baseline. The receptor source for this set is a human donor with classical Hodgkin lymphoma.

V is TRBV2 and J is TRBJ2-3; the D gene is possibly TRBD2 (5 bases). Germline-derived CDR1 and CDR2 are SNHLY and FYNNEI. With 6 bases removed from V and 0 bases from J, the gap between germline ends came to 16 bases. This CDR3 spans 16 amino acids. CDR3 amino acids: CASSPHTRASTDTQYF. CDR3 nucleotide sequence: TGTGCCAGCAGCCCTCATACTAGGGCTAGCACAGATACGCAGTATTTT. Based on the CDR3 plus reference TRBV2 and TRBJ2-3, the full variable domain is EPEVTQTPSHQVTQMGQEVILRCVPISNHLYFYWYRQILGQKVEFLVSFYNNEISEKSEIFDDQFSVERPDGSNFTLKIRSTKLEDSAMYFCASSPHTRASTDTQYFGPGTRLTVL.

V is TRBV5-1 and J is TRBJ1-6; D gene unclear. V lost 3 bases and J lost 6, with 10 bases in between. Germline CDR1 reads SGHRS; CDR2 reads YFSETQ. The length of the CDR3 is 14 residues. CDR3 in amino acids: CASSSTSRNSPLHF. The CDR3 nucleotides read TGCGCCAGCAGCTCTACAAGTCGTAATTCACCCCTCCACTTT. Full variable domain (outside the CDR3, taken from reference TRBV5-1 and TRBJ1-6): KAGVTQTPRYLIKTRGQQVTLSCSPISGHRSVSWYQQTPGQGLQFLFEYFSETQRNKGNFPGRFSGRQFSNSRSEMNVSTLELGDSALYLCASSSTSRNSPLHFGNGTRLTVT.

The chain combines TRBV6-1 with TRBJ2-7; D not certain. The germline CDR1 and CDR2 sequences are MNHNS and SASEGT. CDR3 length: 13 amino acids. The germline V and J ends were trimmed by 2 bases and 3 bases, with 8 bases remaining between them. The CDR3 sequence is CASSERSFYEQYF. DNA for the CDR3: TGTGCCAGCAGTGAACGGTCTTTCTACGAGCAGTACTTC.

The chain combines TRBV2 with TRBJ2-1; the D gene is possibly TRBD2 (6 bases). Trimming took 7 bases from V and 10 from J, leaving 14 bases between them. This CDR3 spans 12 amino acids. CDR1 SNHLY and CDR2 FYNNEI come from the germline V gene. The CDR3 DNA reads as TGTGCCAGCACCGAGGAGGGGTTCGAGCAGTTCTTC. It specifies CASTEEGFEQFF.

J is TRBJ2-7 and V is TRBV6-5; D call uncertain. The germline gives CDR1 MNHEY, CDR2 SVGAGI. The CDR3 consists of 14 residues. Trimming cost V 7 bases and J 1 base, with 14 bases left between them. As DNA, the CDR3 is TGTGCCAGCACCTCCGGCCGTTTTTCCTACGAGCAGTACTTC. This sequence encodes CASTSGRFSYEQYF.